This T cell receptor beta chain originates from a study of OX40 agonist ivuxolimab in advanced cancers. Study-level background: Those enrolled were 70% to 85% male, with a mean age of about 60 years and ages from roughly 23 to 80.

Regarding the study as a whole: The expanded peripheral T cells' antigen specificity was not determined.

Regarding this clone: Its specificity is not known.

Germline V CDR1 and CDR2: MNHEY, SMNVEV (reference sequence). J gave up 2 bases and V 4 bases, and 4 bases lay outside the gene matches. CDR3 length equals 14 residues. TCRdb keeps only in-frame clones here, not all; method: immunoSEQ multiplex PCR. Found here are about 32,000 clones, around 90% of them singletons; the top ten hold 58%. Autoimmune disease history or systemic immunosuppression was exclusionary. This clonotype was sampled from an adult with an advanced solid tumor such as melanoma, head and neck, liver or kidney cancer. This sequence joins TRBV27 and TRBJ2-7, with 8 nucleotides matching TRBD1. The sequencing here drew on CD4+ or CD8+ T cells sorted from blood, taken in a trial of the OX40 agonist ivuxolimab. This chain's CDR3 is CASSWTGKAYEQYF. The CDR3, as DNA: TGTGCCAGCAGTTGGACAGGGAAAGCCTACGAGCAGTACTTC.